A single sample gave rise to the 8 T cell receptor beta chains below, sequenced in a study of tumor and adjacent non-tumor tissue in lung cancer. A modified ARM-PCR protocol with three rounds of nested PCR amplified TCRbeta. TCRdb analysed the multiplex PCR reads with MiXCR anew, one entry per CDR3 protein. Among approximately 62,000 distinct CDR3 sequences listed, over 60% were seen once. No cell sorting was done before RNA was extracted from the tissue. Distant lung tissue was collected more than 3 cm away from the tumor edge. Sequenced: distant non-tumor lung tissue. The origin of the receptors is a man between 65 and 85 years old with non-small cell lung cancer.

This clonotype was observed once. A much larger clone lies one base from this, so it may be a read error. This rearrangement joins TRBV6-5 to TRBJ1-5; the match to TRBD1 covers 9 bases. From germline, CDR1 is MNHEY and CDR2 SVGAGI. The ends lost 6 bases at V and 6 bases at J; junction bases unmatched: 9. There are 15 residues in the CDR3. The CDR3 region has the DNA TGTGCCAGCAGAAACGGGACAGGGAGCGGTCAGCCCCAGCATTTT. This translates into CASRNGTGSGQPQHF.

About this clonotype: A read error may account for a junction end that differs from germline. V gene TRBV29-1 combines with J gene TRBJ2-6; 8 nucleotides line up with TRBD2. Germline CDR1 and CDR2: SQVTM and ANQGSEA. The CDR3 loop spans 15 amino acids. CDR3: CSVEKRETGANVLAF. As DNA, the CDR3 is TGCAGCGTTGAGAAGCGGGAGACTGGGGCCAACGTCCTGGCATTC. Full variable domain (rest looked up from reference TRBV29-1 and TRBJ2-6): SAVISQKPSRDICQRGTSLTIQCQVDSQVTMMFWYRQQPGQSLTLIATANQGSEATYESGFVIDKFPISRPNLTFSTLTVSNMSPEDSSIYLCSVEKRETGANVLAFGAGSRLTVL.

Concerning this clonotype itself: This may arise from a read error, as a much more abundant clone is one base away. V usage is TRBV6-6 and J usage is TRBJ1-4; 10 bases are a match to TRBD1. The germline V gene encodes CDR1 MNHNY and CDR2 SVGAGI (reference sequence). CDR3 length: 16 amino acids. The V segment lost 10 bases and the J segment 9 bases; nucleotides outside the gene matches: 17. The CDR3 DNA reads TGTGCCATCATCCGCTATACCGGGACAGGGGTAAAAAAACTGTTTTTT. Translation: CAIIRYTGTGVKKLFF.

Regarding this clonotype: It may be a read error: a sequence one base away is much more abundant. The rearrangement joins TRBV20-1 to TRBJ2-5; either TRBD1 or TRBD2 may supply D (5 bases each). The CDR3 is 13 residues long. Germline V gene data show CDR1 as DFQATT and CDR2 as SNEGSKA (reference sequence). Here the CDR3 reads CSARGRFQETQHF. The CDR3 DNA follows: TGCAGTGCTAGGGGACGGTTCCAAGAGACCCAGCACTTC.

Details on this clonotype: One junction end disagrees with the germline gene, perhaps due to a read error. The V and J genes are TRBV20-1 and TRBJ1-5, with D hard to call. From germline, CDR1 is DFQATT and CDR2 SNEGSKA (reference sequence). The CDR3 has 14 residues. The CDR3 sequence is CSGTLKSGNQHQHF. The CDR3 DNA reads as TGCAGTGGGACTCTAAAGTCGGGCAATCAGCACCAGCATTTT.

On this clonotype itself: A single base separates this from a much larger clone, so it may be a read error. V usage is TRBV28 and J usage is TRBJ2-7, with 9 bases matching TRBD1. The CDR3 has 14 amino acids. The germline V gene has CDR1 MDHEN and CDR2 SYDVKM. The CDR3 here is CVSSLTDRGAEQYF. CDR3 nucleotide sequence: TGTGTCAGCAGTCTTACGGACAGGGGAGCCGAGCAGTACTTC. Looking up the rest from reference TRBV28 and TRBJ2-7 gives the full variable domain: DVKVTQSSRYLVKRTGEKVFLECVQDMDHENMFWYRQDPGLGLRLIYFSYDVKMKEKGDIPEGYSVSREKKERFSLILESASTNQTSMYLCVSSLTDRGAEQYFGPGTRLTVT.

This clonotype was detected many times. The CDR3 region has the DNA TGCGCCAGCAGCCAAGACCCGGGGAACATTCAGTACTTC. It specifies CASSQDPGNIQYF. J is TRBJ2-4 and V is TRBV4-1; weak D call: TRBD2 (5 bases). V dropped 0 bases and J dropped 7 bases, with 7 bases sitting between them. Germline V gene lookup returns CDR1 MGHRA and CDR2 YSYEKL. There are 13 residues in the CDR3.

The chain recombines TRBV12-3 or TRBV12-4 with TRBJ2-1; TRBD2 agrees at 7 bases. CDR3 length equals 18 residues. The V gene end was trimmed by 6 bases and the J gene end by 4 bases; junction bases not matched to a gene: 18. In DNA form, the CDR3 reads TGTGCCAGCAGGCCCCGGGACCCCTCGCGGGAGAGGTACAATGAGCAGTTCTTC. As protein: CASRPRDPSRERYNEQFF.